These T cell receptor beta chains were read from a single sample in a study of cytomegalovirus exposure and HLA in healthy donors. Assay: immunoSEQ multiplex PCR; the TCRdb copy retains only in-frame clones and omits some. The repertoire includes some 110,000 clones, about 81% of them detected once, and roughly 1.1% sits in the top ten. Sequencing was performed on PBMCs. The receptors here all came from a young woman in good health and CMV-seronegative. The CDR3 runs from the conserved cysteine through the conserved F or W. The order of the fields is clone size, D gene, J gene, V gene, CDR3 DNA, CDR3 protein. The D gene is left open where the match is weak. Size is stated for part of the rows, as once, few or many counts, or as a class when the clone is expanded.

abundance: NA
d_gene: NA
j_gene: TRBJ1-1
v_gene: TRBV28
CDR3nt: TGTGCCAGCAGTTTACCAGTCCCGAACACTGAAGCTTTCTTT
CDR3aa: CASSLPVPNTEAFF

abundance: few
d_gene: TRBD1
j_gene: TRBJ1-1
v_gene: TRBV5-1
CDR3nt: TGCGCCACCAGACCGGGACAGGGGTCTGAAGCTTTCTTT
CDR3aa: CATRPGQGSEAFF

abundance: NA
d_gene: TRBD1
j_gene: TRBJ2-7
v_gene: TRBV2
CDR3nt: TGTGCCTTCCGGGACAGGGTCCACGAGCAGTACTTC
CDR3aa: CAFRDRVHEQYF

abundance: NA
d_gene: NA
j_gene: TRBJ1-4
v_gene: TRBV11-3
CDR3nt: TGTGCCAGCAGCGCACCCGCTCACAGGGCTTATGCTTCAACTAATGAAAAACTGTTTTTT
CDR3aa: CASSAPAHRAYASTNEKLFF

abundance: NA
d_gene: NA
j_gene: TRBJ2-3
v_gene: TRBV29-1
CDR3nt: TGCAGCGGAAGGGGGGGTTCCACAGATACGCAGTATTTT
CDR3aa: CSGRGGSTDTQYF

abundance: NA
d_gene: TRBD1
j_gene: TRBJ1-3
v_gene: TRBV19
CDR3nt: TGTGCCAGTAGTGTCGACAGGGGAGGGGAAAACACCATATATTTT
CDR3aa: CASSVDRGGENTIYF

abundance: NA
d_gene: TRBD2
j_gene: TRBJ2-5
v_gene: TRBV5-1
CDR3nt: TGCGCCAGCAGCTTGAGACTAGCGGGAGAAGAGACCCAGTACTTC
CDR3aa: CASSLRLAGEETQYF

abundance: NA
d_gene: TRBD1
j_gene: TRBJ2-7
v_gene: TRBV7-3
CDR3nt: TGTGCCAGCAGCCGTGGGACAGGGGGGGCCTACGAGCAGTACTTC
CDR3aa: CASSRGTGGAYEQYF

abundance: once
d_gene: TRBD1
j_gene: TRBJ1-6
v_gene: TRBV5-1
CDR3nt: TGCGCCAGCTCAGGACAGGGAGGGACTTCACCCCTCCACTTT
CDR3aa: CASSGQGGTSPLHF

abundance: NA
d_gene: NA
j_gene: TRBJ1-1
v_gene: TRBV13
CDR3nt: TGTGCCAGCAGCCCACGGAGTAACACTGAAGCTTTCTTT
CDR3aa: CASSPRSNTEAFF

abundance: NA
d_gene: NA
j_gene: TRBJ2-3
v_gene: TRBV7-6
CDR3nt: TGTGCCAGCAGCTTAGCTCCACAGGGGGGGGGCACAGATACGCAGTATTTT
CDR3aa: CASSLAPQGGGTDTQYF

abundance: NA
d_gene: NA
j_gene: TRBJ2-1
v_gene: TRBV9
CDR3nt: TGTGCCAGCAGCGTAGAAGGGGGTAGCTCCTACAATGAGCAGTTCTTC
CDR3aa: CASSVEGGSSYNEQFF

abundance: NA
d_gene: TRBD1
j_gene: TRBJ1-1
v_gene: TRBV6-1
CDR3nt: TGTGCCAGCAGCACAGGGGGCTTCACTGAAGCTTTCTTT
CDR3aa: CASSTGGFTEAFF

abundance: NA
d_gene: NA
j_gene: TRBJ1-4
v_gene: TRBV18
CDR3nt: TGTGCCAGCTCACCACGCGAGGGGCGGGGATCTAATGAAAAACTGTTTTTT
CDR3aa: CASSPREGRGSNEKLFF

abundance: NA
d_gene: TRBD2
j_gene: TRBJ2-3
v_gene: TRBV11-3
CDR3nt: TGTGCCAGCAGCTTGGGACTAGACGCAGATACGCAGTATTTT
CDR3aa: CASSLGLDADTQYF

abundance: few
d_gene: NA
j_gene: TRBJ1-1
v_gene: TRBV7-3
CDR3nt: TGTGCCAGCAGGCTCCGGGTCAACACTGAAGCTTTCTTT
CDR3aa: CASRLRVNTEAFF

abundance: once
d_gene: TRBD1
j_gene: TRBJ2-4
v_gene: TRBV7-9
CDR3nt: TGTGCCAGCAGCTTATCACGTCTGGGACAGGGCTCTGGCATTCAGTACTTC
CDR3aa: CASSLSRLGQGSGIQYF

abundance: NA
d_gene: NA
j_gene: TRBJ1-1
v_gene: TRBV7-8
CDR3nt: TGTGCCAGCAGCTTAGGGGGCAGGATGAACACTGAAGCTTTCTTT
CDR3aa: CASSLGGRMNTEAFF

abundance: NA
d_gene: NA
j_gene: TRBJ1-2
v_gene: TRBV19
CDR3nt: TGTGCCAGTAGCCCTTCGCGTGTCAGGCTACCCTATGGCTACACCTTC
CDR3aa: CASSPSRVRLPYGYTF

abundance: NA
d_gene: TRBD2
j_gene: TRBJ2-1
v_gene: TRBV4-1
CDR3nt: TGCGCCAGCCGAAGACTAGCGGATTACAATGAGCAGTTCTTC
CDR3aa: CASRRLADYNEQFF

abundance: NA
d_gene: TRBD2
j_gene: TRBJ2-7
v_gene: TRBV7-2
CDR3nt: TGTGCCAGCAGCCCCTTCGGGGGGGTTCCATCCTACGAGCAGTACTTC
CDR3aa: CASSPFGGVPSYEQYF

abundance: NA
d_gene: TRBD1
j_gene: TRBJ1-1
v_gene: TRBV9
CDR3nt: TGTGCCAGCAGCGTAGGGGACAGACCTGAAGCTTTCTTT
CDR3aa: CASSVGDRPEAFF

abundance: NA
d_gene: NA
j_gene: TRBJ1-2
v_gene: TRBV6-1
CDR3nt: TGTGCCAGCAGTGAAGCGCGATTACAGGGTTACTTGGCAAACTATGGCTACACCTTC
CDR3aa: CASSEARLQGYLANYGYTF

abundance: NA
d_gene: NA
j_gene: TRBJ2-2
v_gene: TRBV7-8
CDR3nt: TGTGCCAGCAGCTTTAAGCGTAACACCGGGGAGCTGTTTTTT
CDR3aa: CASSFKRNTGELFF

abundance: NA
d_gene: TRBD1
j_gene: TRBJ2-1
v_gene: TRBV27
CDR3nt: TGTGCCAGCAGTTCCTTAGGGACAGGGGGCGATGAGCAGTTCTTC
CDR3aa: CASSSLGTGGDEQFF

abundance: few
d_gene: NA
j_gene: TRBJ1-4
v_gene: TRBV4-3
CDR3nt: TGCGCCAGCAGCCAAGATGGGCTGGGGGGAGCTAATGAAAAACTGTTTTTT
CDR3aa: CASSQDGLGGANEKLFF

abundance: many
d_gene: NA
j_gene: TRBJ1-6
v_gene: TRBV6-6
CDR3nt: TGTGCCAGCAGTTACTCGAAGCAGGGCCAATCACCCCTCCACTTT
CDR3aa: CASSYSKQGQSPLHF

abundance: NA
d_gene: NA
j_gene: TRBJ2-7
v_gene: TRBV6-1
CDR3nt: TGTGCCAGCAGGGCGACTAGGTCCCCCTCCTACGAGCAGTACTTC
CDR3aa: CASRATRSPSYEQYF

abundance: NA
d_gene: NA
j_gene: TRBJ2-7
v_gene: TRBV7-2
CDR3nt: TGTGCCAGCAGCTCCCCTAGAGGGCGGAATTTTGATTACGAGCAGTACTTC
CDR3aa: CASSSPRGRNFDYEQYF

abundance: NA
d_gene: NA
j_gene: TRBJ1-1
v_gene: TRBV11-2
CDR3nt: TGTGCCAGTCTTAATATGAGGATTTCCACTGAAGCTTTCTTT
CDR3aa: CASLNMRISTEAFF

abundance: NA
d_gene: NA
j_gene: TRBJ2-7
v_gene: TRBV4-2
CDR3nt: TGTGCCAGCAGCCAAGATTTTAGCGGACTAACCTACGAGCAGTACTTC
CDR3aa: CASSQDFSGLTYEQYF

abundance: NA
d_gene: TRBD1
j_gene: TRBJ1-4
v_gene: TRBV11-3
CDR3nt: TGTGCCAGCAGCCCGACAGGGATGGGGGGAAAACTGTTTTTT
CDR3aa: CASSPTGMGGKLFF

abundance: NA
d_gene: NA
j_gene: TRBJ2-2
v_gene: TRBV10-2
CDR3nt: TGCGCCAGCAGTGAGCCGAGGCTGGGACACGGTATCGCCGGGGAGCTGTTTTTT
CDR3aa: CASSEPRLGHGIAGELFF

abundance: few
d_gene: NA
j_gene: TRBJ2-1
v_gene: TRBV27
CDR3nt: TGTGCCAGCAGTTTAAGAGGACCCCCACTCGGAGGGCAGTTCTTC
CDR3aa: CASSLRGPPLGGQFF

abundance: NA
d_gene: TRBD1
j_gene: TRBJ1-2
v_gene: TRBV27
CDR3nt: TGTGCCAGCAGTGCAGGGACAGATGGCTACACCTTC
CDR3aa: CASSAGTDGYTF

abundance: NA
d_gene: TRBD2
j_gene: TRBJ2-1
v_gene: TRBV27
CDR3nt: TGTGCCAGCCACTCTACGGGGCGGGGGGCACATTCCTACAATGAGCAGTTCTTC
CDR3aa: CASHSTGRGAHSYNEQFF

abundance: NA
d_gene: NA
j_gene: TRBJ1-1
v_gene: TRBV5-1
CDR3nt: TGCGCCAGCAGCTTGTGGAGCGGTGGGGAAGCTTTCTTT
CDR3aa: CASSLWSGGEAFF

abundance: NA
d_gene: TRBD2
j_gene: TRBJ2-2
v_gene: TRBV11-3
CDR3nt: TGTGCCAGCAGCTTAGGACTAGCGGAAACGAACACCGGGGAGCTGTTTTTT
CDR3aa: CASSLGLAETNTGELFF

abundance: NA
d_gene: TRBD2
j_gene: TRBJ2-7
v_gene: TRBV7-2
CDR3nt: TGTGCCAGCAGCTCCCAAGGGGGACTAGCGGGAGGAGAGCAGTACTTC
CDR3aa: CASSSQGGLAGGEQYF

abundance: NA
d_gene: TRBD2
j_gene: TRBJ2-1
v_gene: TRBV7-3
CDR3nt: TGTGCCAGCAGCCAAGGGTTAAGTGCCGGACTAGCGGGAGGGAGTGAGCAGTTCTTC
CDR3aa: CASSQGLSAGLAGGSEQFF

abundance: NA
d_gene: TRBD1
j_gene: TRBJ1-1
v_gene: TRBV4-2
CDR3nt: TGTGCCAGCAGCCCATCTACGGACAGGTCTGAAGCTTTCTTT
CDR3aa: CASSPSTDRSEAFF

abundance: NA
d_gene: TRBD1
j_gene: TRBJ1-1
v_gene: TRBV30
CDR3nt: TGTGCCTGGAGTTTTGGACAGGGTATCCCTGAAGCTTTCTTT
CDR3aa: CAWSFGQGIPEAFF

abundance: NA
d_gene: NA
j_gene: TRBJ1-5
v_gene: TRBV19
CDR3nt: TGTGCCAGTACTGACTCGGGTCAGCCCCAGCATTTT
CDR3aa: CASTDSGQPQHF

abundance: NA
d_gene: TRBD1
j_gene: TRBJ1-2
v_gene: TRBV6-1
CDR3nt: TGTGCCAGCAGGATTTCCGGGACAGCCTATGGCTACACCTTC
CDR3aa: CASRISGTAYGYTF

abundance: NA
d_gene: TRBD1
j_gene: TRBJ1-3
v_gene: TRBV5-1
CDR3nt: TGCGCCAGCAGCCCGGACAGGGAGGTTAGCACCATATATTTT
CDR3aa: CASSPDREVSTIYF

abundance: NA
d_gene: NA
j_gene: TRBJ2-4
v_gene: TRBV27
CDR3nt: TGTGCCAGCAGTTTAAAGGACAGCCGAGGGAGAAACATTCAGTACTTC
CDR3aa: CASSLKDSRGRNIQYF

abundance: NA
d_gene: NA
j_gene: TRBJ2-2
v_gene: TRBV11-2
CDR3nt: TGTGCCAGCAGCCTGAGGCTGGCAAATAATGCCGGGGAGCTGTTTTTT
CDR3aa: CASSLRLANNAGELFF

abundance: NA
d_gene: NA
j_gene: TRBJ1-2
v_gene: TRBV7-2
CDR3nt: TGTGCCAGCAGCCCCCGTGGGGGGGGACACTATGGCTACACCTTC
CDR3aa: CASSPRGGGHYGYTF

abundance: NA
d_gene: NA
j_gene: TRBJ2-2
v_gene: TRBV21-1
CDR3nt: TGTGCCAGCAGCAAAGGGCTCTGGGACAGGGAGAAAACCGGGGAGCTGTTTTTT
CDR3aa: CASSKGLWDREKTGELFF

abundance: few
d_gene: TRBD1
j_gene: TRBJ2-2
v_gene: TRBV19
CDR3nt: TGTGCCAGTAGTCTCTCCCCCATGGGGACAGGGAGCTACGGGGAGCTGTTTTTT
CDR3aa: CASSLSPMGTGSYGELFF

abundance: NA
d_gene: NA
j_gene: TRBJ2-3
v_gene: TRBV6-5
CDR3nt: TGTGCCAGCAGGGGCCCGGGCACAGATACGCAGTATTTT
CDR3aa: CASRGPGTDTQYF

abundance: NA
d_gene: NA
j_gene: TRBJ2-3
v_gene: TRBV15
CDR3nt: TGTGCCACCAGCAGAGATAAGAGGGGGGGGCGATTAGATACGCAGTATTTT
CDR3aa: CATSRDKRGGRLDTQYF

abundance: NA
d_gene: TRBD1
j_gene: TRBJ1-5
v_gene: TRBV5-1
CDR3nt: TGCGCCAGCAGCCCTACCTCGACAGGGGTATATCAGCCCCAGCATTTT
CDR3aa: CASSPTSTGVYQPQHF

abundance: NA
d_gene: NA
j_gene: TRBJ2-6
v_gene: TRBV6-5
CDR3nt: TGTGCCAGCAGTGTCCACAGCTCTGGGGCCAACGTCCTGACTTTC
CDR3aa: CASSVHSSGANVLTF

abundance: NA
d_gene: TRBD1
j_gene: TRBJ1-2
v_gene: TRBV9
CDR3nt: TGTGCCAGCAGCGCTACTGGGGACAGGGCCTCGGGCTACACCTTC
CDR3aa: CASSATGDRASGYTF